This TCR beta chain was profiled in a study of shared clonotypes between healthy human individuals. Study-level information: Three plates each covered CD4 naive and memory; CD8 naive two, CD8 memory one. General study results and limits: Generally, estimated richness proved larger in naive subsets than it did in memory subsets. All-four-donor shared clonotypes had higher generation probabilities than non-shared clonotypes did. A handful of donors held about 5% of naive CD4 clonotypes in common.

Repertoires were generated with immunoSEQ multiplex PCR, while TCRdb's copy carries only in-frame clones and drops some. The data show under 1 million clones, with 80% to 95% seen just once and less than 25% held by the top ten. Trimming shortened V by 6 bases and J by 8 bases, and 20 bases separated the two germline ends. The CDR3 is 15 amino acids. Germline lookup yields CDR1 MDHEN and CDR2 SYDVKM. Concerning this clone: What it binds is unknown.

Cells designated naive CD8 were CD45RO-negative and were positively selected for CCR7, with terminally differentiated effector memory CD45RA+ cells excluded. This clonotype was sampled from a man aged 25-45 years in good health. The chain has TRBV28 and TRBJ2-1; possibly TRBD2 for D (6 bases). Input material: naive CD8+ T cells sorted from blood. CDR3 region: CASRPIYRGMDEQFF. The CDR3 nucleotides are TGTGCCAGCAGGCCAATATACCGGGGGATGGATGAGCAGTTCTTC.